This TCR beta chain was recovered during a study of blood T cell repertoires in COVID-19. Study context: COVID-19 samples, acute and convalescent, were from the United States, Italy and Spain. In each case, the material was cDNA or gDNA derived from T cells, B-cell-depleted T cells, or PBMCs.

As handled by the study authors: The authors estimated nucleated cell counts from reference gene primer amplification. The method was immunoSEQ multiplex PCR; TCRdb's version includes in-frame clones alone and lacks a portion of them. The D gene and trimming were derived from the DNA, and the V and J assignments and clone size from that table. Found here are 200,000 to 250,000 clones, about 85% of them singletons; the top ten hold about a sixth. The CDR3 sequence is 11 residues long. Germline CDR1 reads SNHLY; CDR2 reads FYNNEI. V gave up 4 bases and J gave up 12 bases, with 12 bases separating them.

This chain connects TRBV2 to TRBJ1-1; the D gene is possibly TRBD1 (6 bases). Sequenced input: peripheral blood. The receptor comes from a woman of 80 years or more with active or convalescent COVID-19. The CDR3 DNA reads as TGTGCCAGCAGTGTGGACAGTCTAACTTTCTTT. It is translated as CASSVDSLTFF.